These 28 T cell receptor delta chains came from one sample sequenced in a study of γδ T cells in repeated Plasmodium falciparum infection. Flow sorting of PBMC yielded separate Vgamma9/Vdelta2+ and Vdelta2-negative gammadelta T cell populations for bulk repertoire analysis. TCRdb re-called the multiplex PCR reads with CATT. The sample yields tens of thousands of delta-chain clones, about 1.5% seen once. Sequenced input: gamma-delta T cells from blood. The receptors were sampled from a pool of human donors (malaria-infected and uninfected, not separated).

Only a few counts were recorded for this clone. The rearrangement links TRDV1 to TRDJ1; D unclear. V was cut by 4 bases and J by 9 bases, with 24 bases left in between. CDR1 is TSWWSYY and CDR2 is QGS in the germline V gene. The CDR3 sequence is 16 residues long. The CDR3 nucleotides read TGTGCTCTTGGGGGTACTTCTCCCCCACCCAACAATGAACTCATCTTT. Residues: CALGGTSPPPNNELIF.

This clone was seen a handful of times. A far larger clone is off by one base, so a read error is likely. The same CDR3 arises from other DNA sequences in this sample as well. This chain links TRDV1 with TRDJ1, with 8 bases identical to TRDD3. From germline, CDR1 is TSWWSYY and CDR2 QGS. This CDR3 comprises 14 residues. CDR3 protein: CALGGLWGTDKLIF. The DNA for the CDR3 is TGTGCTCTCGGGGGACTCTGGGGGACTGATAAACTCATCTTT.

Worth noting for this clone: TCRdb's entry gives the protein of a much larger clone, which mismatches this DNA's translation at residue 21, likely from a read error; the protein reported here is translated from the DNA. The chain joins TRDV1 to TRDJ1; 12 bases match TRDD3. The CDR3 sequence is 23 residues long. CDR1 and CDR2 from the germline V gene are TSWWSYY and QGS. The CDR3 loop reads CALGGGFLTLNWGIPGYTDKPIF. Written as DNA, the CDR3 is TGTGCTCTTGGGGGAGGCTTCCTTACACTTAACTGGGGGATACCCGGGTACACCGATAAACCCATCTTT.

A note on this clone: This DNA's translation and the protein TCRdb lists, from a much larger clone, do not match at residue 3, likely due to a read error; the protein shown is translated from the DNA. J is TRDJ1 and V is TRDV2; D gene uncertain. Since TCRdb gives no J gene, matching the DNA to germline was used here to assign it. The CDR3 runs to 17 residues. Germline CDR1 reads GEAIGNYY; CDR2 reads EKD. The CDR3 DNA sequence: TGTGCCCGTGACACGGTCGGATCACCCCCATACACCGATAAACTCATCTTT. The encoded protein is CARDTVGSPPYTDKLIF.

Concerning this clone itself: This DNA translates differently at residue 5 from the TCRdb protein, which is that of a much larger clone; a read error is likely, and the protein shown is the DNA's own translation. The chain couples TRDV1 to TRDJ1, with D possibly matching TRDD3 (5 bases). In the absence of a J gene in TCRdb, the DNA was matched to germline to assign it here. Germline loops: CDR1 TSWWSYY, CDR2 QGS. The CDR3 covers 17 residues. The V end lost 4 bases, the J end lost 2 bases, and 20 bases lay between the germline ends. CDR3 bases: TGTGCTCTTGGGGGACTAGGGAAACGGATAGGGACCGATAAACTCATCTTT. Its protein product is CALGGLGKRIGTDKLIF.

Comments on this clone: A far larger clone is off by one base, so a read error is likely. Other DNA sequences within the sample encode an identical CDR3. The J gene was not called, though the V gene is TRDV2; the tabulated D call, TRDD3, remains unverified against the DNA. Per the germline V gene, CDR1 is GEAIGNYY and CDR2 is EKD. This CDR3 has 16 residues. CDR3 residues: CACDTVGEQSTDKLIF. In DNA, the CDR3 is TGTGCCTGTGACACCGTTGGGGAACAAAGCACCGATAAACTCATATTT.

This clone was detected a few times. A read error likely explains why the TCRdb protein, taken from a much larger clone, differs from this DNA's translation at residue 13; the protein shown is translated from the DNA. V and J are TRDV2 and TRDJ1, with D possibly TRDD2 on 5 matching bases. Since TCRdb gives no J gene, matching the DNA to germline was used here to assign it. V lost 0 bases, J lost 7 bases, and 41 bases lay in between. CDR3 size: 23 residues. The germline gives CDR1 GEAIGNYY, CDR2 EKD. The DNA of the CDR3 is TGTGCCTGTGACACCGCCCCGGCACGTGGAGTTGTGGGTACGACCTACCTACCTGGTAAACTCATCTTT. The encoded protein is CACDTAPARGVVGTTYLPGKLIF.

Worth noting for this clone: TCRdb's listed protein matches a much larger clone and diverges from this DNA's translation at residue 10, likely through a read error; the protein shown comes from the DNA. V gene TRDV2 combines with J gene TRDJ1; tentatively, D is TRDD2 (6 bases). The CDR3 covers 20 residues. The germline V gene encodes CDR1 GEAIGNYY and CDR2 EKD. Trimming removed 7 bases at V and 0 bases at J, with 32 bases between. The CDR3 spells CACKLYTPSQGLIYTDKLIF. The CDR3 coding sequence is TGTGCCTGCAAGCTCTACACTCCTTCCCAGGGACTTATTTACACCGATAAACTCATCTTT.

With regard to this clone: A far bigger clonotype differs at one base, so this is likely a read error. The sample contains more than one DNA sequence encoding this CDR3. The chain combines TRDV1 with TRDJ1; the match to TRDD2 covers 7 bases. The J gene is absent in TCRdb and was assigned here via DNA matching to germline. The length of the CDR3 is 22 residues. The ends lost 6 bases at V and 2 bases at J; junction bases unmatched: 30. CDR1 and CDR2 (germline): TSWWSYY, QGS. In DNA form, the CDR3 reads TGTGCTCTTGGAGAATCCTCTTCCTATCGGTCGCTTATGGGTCCCCCTACCGATAAACTCATCTTT. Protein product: CALGESSSYRSLMGPPTDKLIF.

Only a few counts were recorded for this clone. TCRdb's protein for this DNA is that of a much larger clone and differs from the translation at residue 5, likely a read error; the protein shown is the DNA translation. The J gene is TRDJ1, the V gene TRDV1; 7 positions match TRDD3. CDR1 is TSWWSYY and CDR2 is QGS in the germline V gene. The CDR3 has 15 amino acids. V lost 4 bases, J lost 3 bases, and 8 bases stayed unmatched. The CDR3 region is CALGGKHGYADKLIF. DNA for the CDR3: TGTGCTCTTGGGGGAAAGCATGGATACGCCGATAAACTCATCTTT.

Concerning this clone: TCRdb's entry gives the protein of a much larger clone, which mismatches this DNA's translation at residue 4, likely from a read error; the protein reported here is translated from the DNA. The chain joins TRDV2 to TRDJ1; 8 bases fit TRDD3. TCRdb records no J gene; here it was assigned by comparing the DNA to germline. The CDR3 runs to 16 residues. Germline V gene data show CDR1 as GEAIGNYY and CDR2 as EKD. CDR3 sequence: CACGTVHLGDTDKLIF. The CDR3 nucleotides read TGTGCCTGTGGCACCGTGCATTTGGGGGATACCGATAAACTCATCTTT.

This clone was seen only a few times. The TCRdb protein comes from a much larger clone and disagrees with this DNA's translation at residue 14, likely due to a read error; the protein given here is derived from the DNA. The CDR3 spells CALGAALRRGIRSRDTRQMFF. As DNA, the CDR3 is TGTGCTCTTGGGGCCGCGCTCCGGCGCGGGATACGTTCCCGGGACACCCGACAGATGTTTTTC. The V call is TRDV1, the J call TRDJ3, with 8 bases that match TRDD3. The CDR3 extends over 21 amino acids. The trim removed 4 bases at V and 5 bases at J, leaving 19 bases unmatched. The germline CDR1 and CDR2 sequences are TSWWSYY and QGS.

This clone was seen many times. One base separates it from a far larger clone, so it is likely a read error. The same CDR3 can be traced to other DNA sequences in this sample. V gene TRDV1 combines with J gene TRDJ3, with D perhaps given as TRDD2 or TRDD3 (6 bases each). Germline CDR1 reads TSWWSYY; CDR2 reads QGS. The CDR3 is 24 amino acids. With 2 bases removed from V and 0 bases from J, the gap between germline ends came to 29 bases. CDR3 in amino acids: CALGERPYLPTGGYFSWDTRQMFF. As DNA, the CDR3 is TGTGCTCTTGGGGAAAGGCCCTACCTTCCAACTGGTGGATACTTCTCCTGGGACACCCGACAGATGTTTTTC.

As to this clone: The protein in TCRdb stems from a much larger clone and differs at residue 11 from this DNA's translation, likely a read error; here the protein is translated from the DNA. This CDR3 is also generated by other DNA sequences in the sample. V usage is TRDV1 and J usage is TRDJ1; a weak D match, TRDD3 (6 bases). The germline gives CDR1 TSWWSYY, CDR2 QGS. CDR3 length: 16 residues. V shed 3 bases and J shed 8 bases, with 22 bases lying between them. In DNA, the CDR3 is TGTGCTCTTGGGGAGCCGGTCCGAAGGGGGAGACCCAAACTCATCTTT. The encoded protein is CALGEPVRRGRPKLIF.

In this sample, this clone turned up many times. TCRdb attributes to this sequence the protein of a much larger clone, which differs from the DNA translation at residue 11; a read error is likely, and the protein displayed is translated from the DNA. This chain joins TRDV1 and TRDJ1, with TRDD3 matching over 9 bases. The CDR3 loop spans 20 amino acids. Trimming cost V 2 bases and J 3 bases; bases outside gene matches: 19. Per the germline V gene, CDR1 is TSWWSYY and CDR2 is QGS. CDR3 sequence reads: CALGEVTLLYLGIRPDKLIF. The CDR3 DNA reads TGTGCTCTTGGGGAAGTCACCCTTTTGTACTTGGGGATACGCCCCGATAAACTCATCTTT.

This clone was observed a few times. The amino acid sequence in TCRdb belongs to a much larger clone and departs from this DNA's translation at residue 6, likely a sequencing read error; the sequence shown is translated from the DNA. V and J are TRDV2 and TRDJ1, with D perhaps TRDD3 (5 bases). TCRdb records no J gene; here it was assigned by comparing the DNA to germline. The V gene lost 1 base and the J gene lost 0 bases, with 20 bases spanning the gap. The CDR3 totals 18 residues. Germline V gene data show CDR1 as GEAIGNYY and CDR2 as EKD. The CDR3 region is CACDTPGAENLYTDKLIF. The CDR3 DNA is TGTGCCTGTGACACGCCGGGGGCTGAGAACTTGTACACCGATAAACTCATCTTT.

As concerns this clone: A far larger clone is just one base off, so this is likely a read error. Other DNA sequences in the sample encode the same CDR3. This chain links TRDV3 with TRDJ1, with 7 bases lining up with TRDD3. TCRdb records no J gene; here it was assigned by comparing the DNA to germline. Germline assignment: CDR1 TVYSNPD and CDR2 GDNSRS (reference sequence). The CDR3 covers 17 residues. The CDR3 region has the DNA TGCGCCTTAAATGGGGGAACCCGATACTTATTCACCGATAAACTCATCTTT. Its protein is CALNGGTRYLFTDKLIF.

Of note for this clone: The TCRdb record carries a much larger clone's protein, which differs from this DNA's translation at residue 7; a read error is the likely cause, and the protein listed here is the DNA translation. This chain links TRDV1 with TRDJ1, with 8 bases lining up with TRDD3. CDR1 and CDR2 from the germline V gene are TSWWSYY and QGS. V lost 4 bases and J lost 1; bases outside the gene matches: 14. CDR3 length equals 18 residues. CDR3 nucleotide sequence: TGTGCTCTTGGGGCCCACCACCTCTGGTGGGGGATCACCGATAAACTCATCTTT. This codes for CALGAHHLWWGITDKLIF.

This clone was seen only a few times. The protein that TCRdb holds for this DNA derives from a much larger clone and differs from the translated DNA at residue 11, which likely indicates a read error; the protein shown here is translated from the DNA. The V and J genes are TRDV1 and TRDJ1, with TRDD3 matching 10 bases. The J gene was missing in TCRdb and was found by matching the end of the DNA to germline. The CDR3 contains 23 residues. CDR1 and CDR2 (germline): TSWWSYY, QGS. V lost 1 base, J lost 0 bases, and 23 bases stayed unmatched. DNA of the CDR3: TGTGCTCTTGGGGAACGGTATCCTACAGGAAGGTGGGGGATACCCCCCTACACCGATAAACTCATCTTT. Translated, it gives CALGERYPTGRWGIPPYTDKLIF.

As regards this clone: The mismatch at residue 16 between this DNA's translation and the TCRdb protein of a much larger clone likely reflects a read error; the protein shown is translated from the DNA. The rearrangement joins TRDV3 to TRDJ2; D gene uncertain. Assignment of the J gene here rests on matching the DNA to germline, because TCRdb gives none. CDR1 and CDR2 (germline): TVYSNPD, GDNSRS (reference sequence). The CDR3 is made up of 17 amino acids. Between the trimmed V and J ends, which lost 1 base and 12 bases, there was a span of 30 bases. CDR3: CAFKGLWRGGYTDKLFF. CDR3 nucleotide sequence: TGTGCCTTTAAAGGACTGTGGAGGGGTGGGTACACCGATAAACTCTTCTTT.

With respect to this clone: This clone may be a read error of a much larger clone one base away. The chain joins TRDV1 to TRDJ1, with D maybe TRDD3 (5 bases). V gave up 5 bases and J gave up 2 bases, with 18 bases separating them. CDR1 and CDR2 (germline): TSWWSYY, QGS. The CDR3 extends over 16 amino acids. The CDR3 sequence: CALGPNGGYGTDKLIF. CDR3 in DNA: TGTGCTCTTGGGCCCAACGGGGGGTACGGGACCGATAAACTCATCTTT.

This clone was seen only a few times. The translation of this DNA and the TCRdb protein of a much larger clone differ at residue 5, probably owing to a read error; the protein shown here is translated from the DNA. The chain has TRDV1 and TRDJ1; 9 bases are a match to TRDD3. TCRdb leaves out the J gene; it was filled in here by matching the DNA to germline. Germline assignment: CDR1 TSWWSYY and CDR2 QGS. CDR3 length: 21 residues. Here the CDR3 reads CALGKLVVSGDTCWDTDKLIF. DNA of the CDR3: TGTGCTCTTGGGAAACTCGTAGTTTCGGGGGATACCTGCTGGGACACCGATAAACTCATCTTT.

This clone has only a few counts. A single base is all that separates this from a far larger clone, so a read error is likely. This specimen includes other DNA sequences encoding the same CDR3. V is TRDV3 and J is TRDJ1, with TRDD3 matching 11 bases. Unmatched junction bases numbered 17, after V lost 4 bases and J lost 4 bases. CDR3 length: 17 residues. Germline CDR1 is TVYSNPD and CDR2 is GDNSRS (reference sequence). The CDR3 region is CASHAASGGYCHDKLIF. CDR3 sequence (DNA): TGTGCCTCTCATGCCGCCTCTGGGGGATACTGCCACGATAAACTCATCTTT.

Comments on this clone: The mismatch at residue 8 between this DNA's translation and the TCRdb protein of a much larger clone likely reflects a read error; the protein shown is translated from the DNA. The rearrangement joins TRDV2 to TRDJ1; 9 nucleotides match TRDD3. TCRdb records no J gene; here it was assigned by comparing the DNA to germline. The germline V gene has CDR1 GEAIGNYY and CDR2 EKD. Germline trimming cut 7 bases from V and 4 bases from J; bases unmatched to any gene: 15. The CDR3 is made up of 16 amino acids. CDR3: CAWGFSYGGILDKLIF. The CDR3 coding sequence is TGTGCCTGGGGATTCTCGTACGGGGGGATACTCGATAAACTCATCTTT.

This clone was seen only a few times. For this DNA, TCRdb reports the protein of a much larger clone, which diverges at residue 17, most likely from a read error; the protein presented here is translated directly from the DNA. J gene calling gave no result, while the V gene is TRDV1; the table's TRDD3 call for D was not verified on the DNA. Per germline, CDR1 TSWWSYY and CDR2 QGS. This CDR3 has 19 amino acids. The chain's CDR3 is CALGAPPFGGGFYTDKPIF. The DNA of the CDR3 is TGTGCTCTTGGGGCCCCCCCATTTGGGGGTGGATTCTACACCGATAAACCCATCTTT.

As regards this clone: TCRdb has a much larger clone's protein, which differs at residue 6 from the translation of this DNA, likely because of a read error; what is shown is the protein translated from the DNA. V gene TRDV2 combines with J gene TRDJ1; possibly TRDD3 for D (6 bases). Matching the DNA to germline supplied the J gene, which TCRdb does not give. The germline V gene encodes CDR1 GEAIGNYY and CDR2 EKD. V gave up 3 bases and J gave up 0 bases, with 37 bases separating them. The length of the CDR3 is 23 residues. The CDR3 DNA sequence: TGTGCCTGTGACTTCCCCTCACTTTCCCAGAAGGGGATTCCTCGGCGTTACACCGATAAACTCATCTTT. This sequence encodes CACDFPSLSQKGIPRRYTDKLIF.

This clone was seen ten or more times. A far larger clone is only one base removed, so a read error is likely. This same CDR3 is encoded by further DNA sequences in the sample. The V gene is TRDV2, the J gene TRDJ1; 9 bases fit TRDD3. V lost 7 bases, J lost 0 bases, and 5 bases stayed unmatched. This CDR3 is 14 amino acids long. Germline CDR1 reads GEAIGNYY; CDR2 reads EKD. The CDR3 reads CACDPGGYTDKLIF. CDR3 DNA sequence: TGTGCCTGCGACCCTGGGGGATACACCGATAAACTCATCTTT.

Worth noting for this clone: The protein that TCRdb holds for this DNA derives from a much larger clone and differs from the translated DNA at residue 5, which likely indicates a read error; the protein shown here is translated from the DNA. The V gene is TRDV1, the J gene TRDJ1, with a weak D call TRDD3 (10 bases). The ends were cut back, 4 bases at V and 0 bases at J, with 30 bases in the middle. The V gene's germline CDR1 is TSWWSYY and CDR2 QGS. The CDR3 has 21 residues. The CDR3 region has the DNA TGTGCTCTTGGGGGACGTCGCCTTCCTACCCTTACTGGGGGATACACCGATAAACTCATCTTT. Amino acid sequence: CALGGRRLPTLTGGYTDKLIF.